These 23 T cell receptor beta chains came from one sample sequenced in a study of blood T cell repertoires in COVID-19. Only in-frame clones appear in the TCRdb table, and some are missing; sequencing was by immunoSEQ multiplex PCR. This repertoire shows around 250,000 clones, about 83% found once; its top ten account for roughly 2%. The sample comprised peripheral blood. These receptors originate from a man aged 25 to 45 who had recovered from COVID-19.

V and J are TRBV29-1 and TRBJ2-7; D remains ambiguous. V lost 4 bases and J 9 bases, leaving 13 bases between the germline ends. The CDR3 totals 11 residues. From germline, CDR1 is SQVTM and CDR2 ANQGSEA. The CDR3 loop reads CSVASALGQYF. DNA of the CDR3: TGCAGCGTTGCCTCGGCTCTAGGGCAGTACTTC.

This clone appeared a few times. The rearrangement links TRBV25-1 to TRBJ2-1; 7 bases align to TRBD2. The germline gives CDR1 MGHDK, CDR2 SYGVNS. With 5 bases clipped from V and 4 bases from J, the junction kept 8 bases outside the gene matches. The CDR3 contains 15 residues. In DNA form, the CDR3 reads TGTGCCAGCAGTAATCCTAGCGGACTTTACAATGAGCAGTTCTTC. It translates to CASSNPSGLYNEQFF.

The chain recombines TRBV6-6 with TRBJ2-1, with TRBD2 identical over 12 bases. In germline, CDR1 is MNHNY, CDR2 SVGAGI (reference sequence). The CDR3 contains 18 residues. With 5 bases clipped from V and 5 bases from J, the junction kept 13 bases outside the gene matches. In nucleotides, the CDR3 is TGTGCCAGCAGTCTCTCACTAGCGGGGGGCCATGAGGACAATGAGCAGTTCTTC. The encoded protein is CASSLSLAGGHEDNEQFF.

This clone was picked up one time. This chain links TRBV12-3 or TRBV12-4 with TRBJ1-5; D remains unclear. V was pared by 5 bases and J by 7 bases, with 9 bases between. CDR3 length: 12 amino acids. The CDR3 reads CASSLRGQPQHF. The CDR3 DNA reads TGTGCCAGCAGTCTTCGAGGGCAGCCCCAGCATTTT.

The chain carries TRBV3-1 (or the pseudogene TRBV3-2) and TRBJ2-7, with 8 bases matching TRBD1. This CDR3 is built from 14 residues. J was trimmed by 9 bases and V by 4 bases; bases with no gene match: 11. Per germline, CDR1 LGHDT and CDR2 YNNKEL (reference sequence). The CDR3 reads CASSPGVTGAGQYV. CDR3 nucleotides: TGTGCCAGCAGCCCAGGGGTGACAGGGGCTGGGCAGTACGTC.

The J gene is TRBJ2-5, the V gene TRBV2; 7 nucleotides align to TRBD1. CDR3 length: 13 residues. The germline V gene has CDR1 SNHLY and CDR2 FYNNEI. The ends lost 2 bases at V and 5 bases at J; junction bases unmatched: 2. Here the CDR3 DNA reads TGTGCCAGCAGTGAACTACAGGGGGAGACCCAGTACTTC. It translates to CASSELQGETQYF.

The chain has TRBV10-1 and TRBJ2-7; 12 bases line up with TRBD2. The germline V gene encodes CDR1 WNHNN and CDR2 SYGVQD (reference sequence). The CDR3 sequence is 14 residues long. Losses at the gene ends were 3 bases for V and 7 bases for J; bases not matched to a gene: 4. CDR3: CASSDPGLAGEQYF. The CDR3 DNA sequence: TGCGCCAGCAGTGACCCCGGACTAGCGGGGGAGCAGTACTTC.

The sample holds a few counts of this clone. The CDR3 reads CASSLFSRRASRINNYGYTF. As DNA, the CDR3 is TGTGCCAGCAGTTTATTTTCGAGGAGGGCTTCGAGGATAAATAACTATGGCTACACCTTC. The chain combines TRBV27 with TRBJ1-2; D unclear. The CDR3 covers 20 residues. In germline, CDR1 is MNHEY, CDR2 SMNVEV (reference sequence). The ends were cut back, 1 base at V and 1 base at J, with 25 bases in the middle.

J is TRBJ1-5 and V is TRBV12-5; 7 positions agree with TRBD1. Germline CDR1 reads LGHNT; CDR2 reads FRNRAP. This CDR3 has 14 amino acids. V shed 3 bases, J shed 7 bases, and the junction held 6 bases outside the gene matches. CDR3 sequence: CASGFNRGSQPQHF. In DNA, the CDR3 is TGTGCTAGTGGTTTTAACAGGGGAAGCCAGCCCCAGCATTTT.

V and J are TRBV11-2 and TRBJ2-2; TRBD2 agrees at 9 bases. Germline V gene lookup returns CDR1 SGHAT and CDR2 FQNNGV. The CDR3 extends over 17 amino acids. Trimming removed 6 bases from V and 0 bases from J; junction bases left unmatched: 8. Written as DNA, the CDR3 is TGTGCCAGCAGGATAGCGGGGGTTTTCTCGAACACCGGGGAGCTGTTTTTT. Its protein is CASRIAGVFSNTGELFF.

The CDR3 sequence: CASRGTGLNQPQHF. DNA of the CDR3: TGTGCCAGCAGGGGGACAGGGCTAAATCAGCCCCAGCATTTT. The chain carries TRBV27 and TRBJ1-5; 9 bases fit TRBD1. Germline CDR1 MNHEY, CDR2 SMNVEV (reference sequence). Trimming cost V 6 bases and J 4 bases; bases outside gene matches: 4. This CDR3 is built from 14 residues.

The chain uses TRBV7-3 and TRBJ2-2; 11 positions agree with TRBD1. Germline V lookup: CDR1 SGHTA, CDR2 FQGTGA. J lost 6 bases, V lost 4 bases, and 1 base had no gene match. The CDR3 is made up of 14 amino acids. CDR3 amino acids: CASSSGQGAGELFF. CDR3 nucleotide sequence: TGTGCCAGCAGCTCGGGACAGGGGGCCGGGGAGCTGTTTTTT.

This chain uses TRBV24-1 with TRBJ1-6; no clear D gene. V dropped 3 bases and J dropped 0 bases, with 11 bases sitting between them. CDR1 and CDR2 from the germline V gene are KGHDR and SFDVKD. The CDR3 runs 17 residues. The chain's CDR3 is CATSDPGRGSYNSPLHF. For the CDR3, the DNA is TGTGCCACCAGTGATCCTGGAAGAGGCTCCTATAATTCACCCCTCCACTTT.

This chain joins TRBV7-3 and TRBJ2-2, with 9 nucleotides matching TRBD2. This CDR3 is 16 amino acids long. CDR1 and CDR2 from the germline V gene are SGHTA and FQGTGA. Losses at the gene ends were 5 bases for V and 6 bases for J; bases not matched to a gene: 10. CDR3 sequence (DNA): TGTGCCAGCAGCGTAAATGGCGGGGGGGCCGCCGGGGAGCTGTTTTTT. Translation: CASSVNGGGAAGELFF.

The chain has TRBV20-1 and TRBJ2-3, with D tentatively TRBD2 (6 bases). Germline CDR1 and CDR2: DFQATT and SNEGSKA (reference sequence). The CDR3 is 11 amino acids. The CDR3 reads CSAGPTDTQYF. CDR3 sequence (DNA): TGCAGCGCGGGGCCCACGGATACGCAGTATTTT.

The chain has TRBV21-1 and TRBJ2-7; the table's D call of TRBD1 was not tested on the DNA. TRBV21-1 is a pseudogene locus. The CDR3 consists of 16 residues. The CDR3 DNA reads as TGTGCCAGCAGCAAAAGTTACAAGGGGCTCTATAACGAGCAGTACGTC. It yields the protein CASSKSYKGLYNEQYV.

The rearrangement links TRBV5-6 to TRBJ1-2; D call uncertain. The germline V gene encodes CDR1 SGHDT and CDR2 YYEEEE. This CDR3 contains 12 residues. Deletions cut 2 bases from V and 8 bases from J, with 10 bases between. CDR3 loop: CASSLAPGGYTF. CDR3 sequence (DNA): TGTGCCAGCAGCTTAGCTCCAGGCGGCTACACCTTC.

The rearrangement joins TRBV12-3 or TRBV12-4 to TRBJ2-3; D is possibly TRBD2 (5 bases). The V and J ends lost 6 bases and 5 bases respectively, with 9 bases between them. This CDR3 region has 12 residues. The chain's CDR3 is CASRPTIDTQYF. DNA of the CDR3: TGTGCCAGCAGACCGACTATAGATACGCAGTATTTT.

The rearrangement joins TRBV29-1 to TRBJ2-7; the match to TRBD2 covers 12 bases. Germline V gives CDR1 SQVTM, CDR2 ANQGSEA. The J segment lost 2 bases and the V segment lost 2 bases, leaving 1 base of the junction unmatched. The CDR3 is 14 residues long. CDR3 DNA: TGCAGCGTTGAACTAGCGGGGGGGGCCTACGAGCAGTACTTC. This codes for CSVELAGGAYEQYF.

The chain uses TRBV6-1 and TRBJ1-3; D perhaps matches TRBD1 (5 bases). CDR1 is MNHNS, CDR2 SASEGT, per germline. The CDR3 length is 16 residues. Trimming left V 0 bases short and J 8 bases short, with 17 bases between. The CDR3 is CASSEAQAGQGYTIYF. The DNA for the CDR3 is TGTGCCAGCAGTGAAGCTCAGGCAGGGCAAGGATACACCATATATTTT.

The CDR3 nucleotides are TGTGCCAGCTCACCACTGGGACAGGGTAAGACTTCTGGAAACACCATATATTTT. Amino acid sequence: CASSPLGQGKTSGNTIYF. The chain carries TRBV18 and TRBJ1-3, with 9 bases lining up with TRBD1. The CDR3 has 18 residues. In germline, CDR1 is KGHSH, CDR2 LQKENI. Trimming took 1 base from V and 1 from J; bases not matched to a gene: 8.

The V gene is TRBV18, the J gene TRBJ2-7, with TRBD1 matching over 7 bases. This CDR3 region has 13 residues. Germline assignment: CDR1 KGHSH and CDR2 LQKENI. The trim removed 4 bases at V and 4 bases at J, leaving 4 bases unmatched. Here the CDR3 reads CASSLNRGYEQYV. The CDR3 nucleotides read TGTGCCAGCTCACTAAACAGGGGTTACGAGCAGTACGTC.

The chain has TRBV27 and TRBJ2-3; weak D call: TRBD1 (6 bases). CDR1 is MNHEY and CDR2 is SMNVEV in the germline V gene (reference sequence). V shed 8 bases and J shed 2 bases, with 17 bases lying between them. The CDR3 covers 15 residues. The CDR3 DNA reads as TGTGCCAGCGGCTCACAGGGAGCCCTCACAGATACGCAGTATTTT. Its protein product is CASGSQGALTDTQYF.